This T cell receptor beta chain emerged from a study of glioma-infiltrating T cells. Broader study findings: Tissue-blood divergence was below expectation in non-neoplastic patients, above in gliomas.

Germline assignment: CDR1 SGHTA and CDR2 FQGNSA. V was trimmed by 6 bases and J by 4 bases, leaving 7 bases between them. The CDR3 spans 13 residues. In regard to this clonotype: Its specificity is not known.

Amplification of TCR alpha and beta CDR3 regions from RNA used iRepertoire nested multiplex PCR. TCRdb fed the multiplex PCR reads into MiXCR, producing one record per CDR3 protein. The data hold around 150,000 distinct CDR3 sequences, with about two fifths observed a single time. This chain uses TRBV7-2 with TRBJ1-6; D remains unclear. This sequence was found in a human donor with low-grade glioma or glioblastoma, undergoing nonglioma brain surgery, or in good health (not recorded which). Sequenced sample: glioma tissue, nonneoplastic brain tissue, or PBMCs (not recorded which). The CDR3 DNA reads as TGTGCCAGCAGTGGAGTTTATAATTCACCCCTCCACTTT. This codes for CASSGVYNSPLHF.